This T cell receptor beta chain was retrieved from a study of CD8 T cells in ankylosing spondylitis. Study-level points and caveats: Matched ankylosing spondylitis synovial fluid reportedly showed significant enrichment of disease-linked clones.

TCRdb reprocessed the 5' RACE reads with MiXCR, giving one entry per CDR3 protein. The repertoire holds under 200,000 distinct CDR3 sequences, with around 13% as singletons. Germline values: CDR1 MGHDK, CDR2 SYGVNS. Trimming took 5 bases from V and 4 from J; bases not matched to a gene: 4. CDR3 length: 13 amino acids. Ten or more counts support this clonotype. Antigen: not known. The chain uses TRBV25-1 and TRBJ1-2, with 7 bases fitting TRBD1. The sequenced material came from blood, either unsorted or a sorted T cell fraction (not recorded which). The TCR originated in a female donor with ankylosing spondylitis or in good health (not recorded which). Here the CDR3 DNA reads TGTGCCAGCAGTCCCGGGACAGCCTATGGCTACACCTTC. Protein sequence: CASSPGTAYGYTF.